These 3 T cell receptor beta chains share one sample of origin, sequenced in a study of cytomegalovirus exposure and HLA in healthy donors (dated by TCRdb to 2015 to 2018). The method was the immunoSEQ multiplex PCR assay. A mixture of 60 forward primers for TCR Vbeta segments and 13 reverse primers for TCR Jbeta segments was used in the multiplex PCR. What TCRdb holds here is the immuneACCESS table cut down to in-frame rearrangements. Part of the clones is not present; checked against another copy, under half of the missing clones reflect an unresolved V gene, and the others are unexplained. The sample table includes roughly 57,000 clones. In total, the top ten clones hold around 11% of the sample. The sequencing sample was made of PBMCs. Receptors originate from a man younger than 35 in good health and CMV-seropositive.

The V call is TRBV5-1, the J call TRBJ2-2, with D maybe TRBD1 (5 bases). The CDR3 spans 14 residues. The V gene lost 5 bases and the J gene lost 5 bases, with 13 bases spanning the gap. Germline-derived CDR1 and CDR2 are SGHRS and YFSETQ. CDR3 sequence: CASREYRGTGELFF. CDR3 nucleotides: TGCGCCAGCAGAGAGTATAGGGGTACCGGGGAGCTGTTTTTT.

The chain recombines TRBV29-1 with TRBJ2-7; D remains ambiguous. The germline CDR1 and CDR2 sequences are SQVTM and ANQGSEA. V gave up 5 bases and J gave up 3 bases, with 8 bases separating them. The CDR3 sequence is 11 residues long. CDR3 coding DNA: TGCAGCGTTTCCCTCGGCTACGAGCAGTACTTC. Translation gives CSVSLGYEQYF.

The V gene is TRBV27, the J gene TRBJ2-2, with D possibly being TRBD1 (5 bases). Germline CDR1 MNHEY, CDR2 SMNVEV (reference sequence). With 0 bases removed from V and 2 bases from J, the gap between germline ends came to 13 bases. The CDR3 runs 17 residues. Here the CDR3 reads CASSLSGGRVNTGELFF. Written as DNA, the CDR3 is TGTGCCAGCAGTTTATCAGGTGGCAGGGTAAACACCGGGGAGCTGTTTTTT.